This T cell receptor (beta chain) was identified in a study of response to subunit inactivated influenza vaccine. On this clonotype itself: Its antigen is as yet unknown.

TCRdb re-derived calls from the RT-PCR reads in MiXCR, one entry per CDR3 protein. The sample yields about 800,000 distinct CDR3 sequences, 21% seen once. Study-level results: It was suggested by the authors that few new T cells are recruited by each seasonal influenza vaccination.

The input for sequencing was PBMCs from blood, taken about 5 days after vaccination. This clonotype was obtained from a man aged 50 to 60 who received an inactivated influenza vaccine.

CDR3 protein: CASSTDLNPSGELFF. In nucleotides, the CDR3 is TGTGCCAGCAGCACAGACCTTAACCCCTCGGGGGAGCTGTTTTTT. This rearrangement joins TRBV9 to TRBJ2-2; D is unclear. In germline, CDR1 is SGDLS, CDR2 YYNGEE. With 4 bases removed from V and 8 bases from J, the gap between germline ends came to 18 bases. The CDR3 has 15 amino acids.